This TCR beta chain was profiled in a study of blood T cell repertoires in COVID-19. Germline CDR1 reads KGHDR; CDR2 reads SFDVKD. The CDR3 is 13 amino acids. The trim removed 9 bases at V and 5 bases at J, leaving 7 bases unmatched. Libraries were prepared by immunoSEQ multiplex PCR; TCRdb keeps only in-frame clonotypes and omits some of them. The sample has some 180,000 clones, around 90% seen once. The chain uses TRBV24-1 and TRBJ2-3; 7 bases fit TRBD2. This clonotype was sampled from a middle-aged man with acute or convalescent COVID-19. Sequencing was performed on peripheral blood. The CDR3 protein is CATAQGGLDTQYF. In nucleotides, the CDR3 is TGTGCCACCGCGCAGGGAGGGTTAGATACGCAGTATTTT.